Each of the 22 T cell receptor beta chains below was sequenced from the same sample in a study of beta chain features in type 1 diabetes. TCRB transcripts that were expressed got sequenced, as all of the isolated RNA had been reverse transcribed. Method: immunoSEQ multiplex PCR; TCRdb's copy keeps in-frame clones and lacks some. The sample holds 250,000 or so clones, around a quarter seen once. The sample was central memory CD4+ T cells from blood. These receptors were obtained from a man aged 30 to 45 in good health.

This sequence joins TRBV5-1 and TRBJ2-1, with D possibly TRBD1 on 6 matching bases. The CDR3 has 17 amino acids. V lost 3 bases to trimming and J lost 9 bases, with 25 bases between them. Germline V gene sequence: CDR1 SGHRS, CDR2 YFSETQ. CDR3 nucleotides: TGCGCCAGCAGCTCGGTCACAGGGCCAACCCTCCCCGCTGAGCAGTTCTTC. Translating gives CASSSVTGPTLPAEQFF. The whole variable domain, filled in from reference TRBV5-1 and TRBJ2-1, reads KAGVTQTPRYLIKTRGQQVTLSCSPISGHRSVSWYQQTPGQGLQFLFEYFSETQRNKGNFPGRFSGRQFSNSRSEMNVSTLELGDSALYLCASSSVTGPTLPAEQFFGPGTRLTVL.

This clone was recorded a few times. The genes are TRBV11-2 and TRBJ2-3; 7 bases map to TRBD1. The CDR3 consists of 15 residues. The V segment lost 2 bases and the J segment 2 bases; nucleotides outside the gene matches: 4. CDR1 is SGHAT and CDR2 is FQNNGV in the germline V gene. CDR3 DNA: TGTGCCAGCAGCTTAACAGGGGATACCACAGATACGCAGTATTTT. Amino acid sequence: CASSLTGDTTDTQYF.

With respect to this clone: In the same sample, other DNA sequences code for this CDR3. This sequence joins TRBV11-3 and TRBJ2-5, with 7 bases identical to TRBD1. CDR3 length equals 13 residues. The ends lost 2 bases at V and 5 bases at J; junction bases unmatched: 2. Germline V gives CDR1 SGHNT, CDR2 YENEEA. In nucleotides, the CDR3 is TGTGCCAGCAGCTTAAAACAGGGGGAGACCCAGTACTTC. Translating gives CASSLKQGETQYF.

This chain joins TRBV7-9 and TRBJ2-5, with D hard to call. The germline V gene encodes CDR1 SEHNR and CDR2 FQNEAQ (reference sequence). V lost 3 bases and J 4 bases, leaving 9 bases between the germline ends. CDR3 length: 13 residues. The CDR3 is CASSFGHGETQYF. The CDR3 region has the DNA TGTGCCAGCAGCTTTGGTCATGGAGAGACCCAGTACTTC.

The chain is built from TRBV5-6 and TRBJ2-5; TRBD1 matches 9 bases. V lost 1 base to trimming and J lost 5 bases; unmatched junction nucleotides: 6. The V gene's germline CDR1 is SGHDT and CDR2 YYEEEE. This CDR3 contains 15 residues. CDR3 sequence: CASSLWDREWETQYF. CDR3 nucleotide sequence: TGTGCCAGCAGCTTGTGGGACAGGGAGTGGGAGACCCAGTACTTC.

This clone was seen more than once but under ten times. This chain links TRBV5-1 with TRBJ2-5, with 7 bases that match TRBD2. The CDR3 is 15 residues long. The V and J ends lost 0 bases and 2 bases, in that order; junction bases with no gene match: 4. Germline CDR1 is SGHRS and CDR2 is YFSETQ. The CDR3 DNA reads as TGCGCCAGCAGCTTGGCCGGGACTACGCAAGAGACCCAGTACTTC. It is translated as CASSLAGTTQETQYF.

The CDR3 region has the DNA TGTGCCAGCAGCTCGGGACAGGGGAAATACGAGCAGTACTTC. Protein: CASSSGQGKYEQYF. J is TRBJ2-7 and V is TRBV7-2; 10 nucleotides line up with TRBD1. CDR3 size: 14 residues. Germline assignment: CDR1 SGHTA and CDR2 FQGNSA. J was trimmed by 4 bases and V by 4 bases; bases with no gene match: 4.

There are a few counts of this clone. This rearrangement joins TRBV7-2 to TRBJ2-1; 9 positions agree with TRBD2. V lost 4 bases and J lost 5; bases outside the gene matches: 6. Germline V gene sequence: CDR1 SGHTA, CDR2 FQGNSA. The CDR3 is made up of 15 amino acids. CDR3 nucleotide sequence: TGTGCCAGCAGCTCCTCTAGCGGGAATCACAATGAGCAGTTCTTC. It specifies CASSSSSGNHNEQFF.

The rearrangement joins TRBV28 to TRBJ2-3; no reliable D call. Trimming removed 8 bases from V and 5 bases from J, with 17 bases in between. The CDR3 sequence is 14 residues long. Germline values: CDR1 MDHEN, CDR2 SYDVKM. DNA of the CDR3: TGTGCCAGCCACAAAAGGTTCCTGGGAGATACGCAGTATTTT. This translates into CASHKRFLGDTQYF.

This clone was counted a few times. V is TRBV25-1 and J is TRBJ2-1; D is ambiguous. The V gene lost 4 bases and the J gene lost 3 bases, with 22 bases spanning the gap. CDR1 and CDR2 (germline): MGHDK, SYGVNS. The length of the CDR3 is 18 residues. For the CDR3, the DNA is TGTGCCAGCAGTGCCTCGATAGGCCAAAGGAGAGACTACAATGAGCAGTTCTTC. Translating it yields CASSASIGQRRDYNEQFF.

Only a few counts were recorded for this clone. The gene calls are TRBV2 and TRBJ2-1; 9 bases match TRBD1. Unmatched junction bases numbered 15, after V lost 6 bases and J lost 15 bases. The CDR3 totals 14 residues. Germline values: CDR1 SNHLY, CDR2 FYNNEI. CDR3 coding DNA: TGTGCCAGCAGCAAGGACAGGGGCCCTCGTTGGCTGTTCTTC. Translation gives CASSKDRGPRWLFF.

The genes are TRBV30 and TRBJ1-1; D perhaps matches TRBD1 (5 bases). Per germline, CDR1 GTSNPN and CDR2 SVGIG (reference sequence). Deletions cut 0 bases from V and 1 base from J, with 12 bases between. The CDR3 sequence is 15 residues long. The CDR3 here is CAWSVTRDQNTEAFF. CDR3 DNA sequence: TGTGCCTGGAGTGTAACCCGGGACCAGAACACTGAAGCTTTCTTT.

This clone came up a few times. The J gene is TRBJ1-2, the V gene TRBV10-3, with D uncertain. This CDR3 spans 14 amino acids. From germline, CDR1 is ENHRY and CDR2 SYGVKD. V lost 9 bases, J lost 8 bases, and 22 bases lay in between. CDR3 DNA: TGTGCCATGAGCGGGAGGGAGGACTCGTACGGCTACACCTTC. Amino acid sequence: CAMSGREDSYGYTF.

With regard to this clone: Additional DNA sequences in this sample encode the identical CDR3. This chain links TRBV7-2 with TRBJ2-1, with D unresolved. The CDR3 covers 13 residues. The germline V and J ends were trimmed by 1 base and 4 bases, with 5 bases remaining between them. Germline values: CDR1 SGHTA, CDR2 FQGNSA. The CDR3 is CASSLDRYNEQFF. CDR3 bases: TGTGCCAGCAGCTTAGATAGGTACAATGAGCAGTTCTTC.

The genes are TRBV5-1 and TRBJ2-3; 8 nucleotides match TRBD1. With V trimmed by 5 bases and J by 7 bases, 15 bases remained unmatched. Germline loops: CDR1 SGHRS, CDR2 YFSETQ. The CDR3 spans 16 residues. As DNA, the CDR3 is TGCGCCAGCAGGCCGCCGGGGGACAGGTCCCTGTATACGCAGTATTTT. Amino acids: CASRPPGDRSLYTQYF.

V is TRBV19 and J is TRBJ2-5; perhaps TRBD2 as D (5 bases). The CDR3 length is 16 residues. CDR1 and CDR2 from the germline V gene are LNHDA and SQIVND (reference sequence). Deletions cut 3 bases from V and 0 bases from J, with 14 bases between. The CDR3 DNA is TGTGCCAGTAGTATGGGAGTAGCGCTCCACCAAGAGACCCAGTACTTC. Protein sequence: CASSMGVALHQETQYF.

This clone was recorded a few times. The chain joins TRBV2 to TRBJ2-3; a possible D gene is TRBD1 (6 bases). The CDR3 sequence is 13 residues long. Germline assignment: CDR1 SNHLY and CDR2 FYNNEI. The V gene lost 5 bases and the J gene lost 2 bases, with 8 bases spanning the gap. As DNA, the CDR3 is TGTGCCAGCAGTCGACAGGTCACAGATACGCAGTATTTT. Translating it yields CASSRQVTDTQYF.

The rearrangement links TRBV7-2 to TRBJ2-3, with D unresolved. Trimming pared 5 bases from V and 4 bases from J, leaving 13 bases between. CDR3 length: 14 amino acids. The germline V gene encodes CDR1 SGHTA and CDR2 FQGNSA. DNA of the CDR3: TGTGCCAGCAGCCACTTTCCGAGGCCAGATACGCAGTATTTT. It yields the protein CASSHFPRPDTQYF.

The chain is built from TRBV30 and TRBJ2-5; D is possibly TRBD1 or TRBD2 (5 bases each). CDR3 size: 13 residues. From germline, CDR1 is GTSNPN and CDR2 SVGIG (reference sequence). The ends were cut back, 0 bases at V and 6 bases at J, with 11 bases in the middle. In DNA, the CDR3 is TGTGCCTGGAGTGTAGGGCCGGGGCAGACCCAGTACTTC. It is translated as CAWSVGPGQTQYF. The full variable domain, its missing parts supplied by reference TRBV30 and TRBJ2-5, is SQTIHQWPATLVQPVGSPLSLECTVEGTSNPNLYWYRQAAGRGLQLLFYSVGIGQISSEVPQNLSASRPQDRQFILSSKKLLLSDSGFYLCAWSVGPGQTQYFGPGTRLLVL.

The chain combines TRBV30 with TRBJ2-1; 10 bases line up with TRBD1. The CDR3 extends over 14 amino acids. Germline V gives CDR1 GTSNPN, CDR2 SVGIG (reference sequence). V lost 4 bases and J lost 4; bases outside the gene matches: 4. CDR3 sequence: CAWKDRGEYNEQFF. The CDR3 DNA reads TGTGCCTGGAAGGACAGGGGGGAGTACAATGAGCAGTTCTTC.

Details on this clone: A much larger clone lies one base from this, so it may be a read error. J is TRBJ2-1 and V is TRBV5-1, with 7 bases aligning to TRBD2. The germline V gene has CDR1 SGHRS and CDR2 YFSETQ. The CDR3 spans 15 residues. V shed 0 bases, J shed 6 bases, and the junction held 6 bases outside the gene matches. The CDR3 sequence: CASSLVGEGPNEQFF. Written as DNA, the CDR3 is TGCGCCAGCAGCTTGGTAGGGGAGGGGCCCAATGAGCAGTTCTTC.

The chain joins TRBV6-5 to TRBJ2-1; 12 positions agree with TRBD2. The CDR3 contains 14 residues. V gave up 6 bases and J gave up 8 bases; unmatched junction bases: 5. From germline, CDR1 is MNHEY and CDR2 SVGAGI. CDR3 loop: CASSRTSGKDEQFF. The CDR3 nucleotides read TGTGCCAGCAGCCGGACTAGCGGGAAAGATGAGCAGTTCTTC.